This T cell receptor beta chain was retrieved from a study of radiotherapy plus CTLA-4 blockade in lung cancer. Study context: Objective responses were seen in under 20% of patients, disease control in approximately 30%.

Per germline, CDR1 LNHDA and CDR2 SQIVND (reference sequence). Trimming at V came to 8 bases and at J to 1 base, leaving 6 bases not matched to a gene. This CDR3 has 15 amino acids. Chemo-refractory metastatic non-small-cell lung cancer patients were treated with focal radiation plus CTLA-4 blockade with ipilimumab. A note on this clone: Its antigen is as yet unknown.

Findings of the study overall: It was early blood T cell clone dynamics, with interferon-beta, that reportedly best predicted response.

Sequenced by immunoSEQ multiplex PCR; TCRdb stores in-frame clones only, minus some. This table has some 98,000 clones, 75% to 85% appearing once. The chain couples TRBV19 to TRBJ2-1; 9 bases align to TRBD1. This sample comprised peripheral blood, obtained from a patient treated with radiotherapy plus ipilimumab. The clonotype originates from a human donor with non-small cell lung cancer who had a partial response to radiotherapy plus ipilimumab. CDR3 bases: TGTGCCAGTTGTGGTGGGACAGGGTCCTACAATGAGCAGTTCTTC. Protein: CASCGGTGSYNEQFF.